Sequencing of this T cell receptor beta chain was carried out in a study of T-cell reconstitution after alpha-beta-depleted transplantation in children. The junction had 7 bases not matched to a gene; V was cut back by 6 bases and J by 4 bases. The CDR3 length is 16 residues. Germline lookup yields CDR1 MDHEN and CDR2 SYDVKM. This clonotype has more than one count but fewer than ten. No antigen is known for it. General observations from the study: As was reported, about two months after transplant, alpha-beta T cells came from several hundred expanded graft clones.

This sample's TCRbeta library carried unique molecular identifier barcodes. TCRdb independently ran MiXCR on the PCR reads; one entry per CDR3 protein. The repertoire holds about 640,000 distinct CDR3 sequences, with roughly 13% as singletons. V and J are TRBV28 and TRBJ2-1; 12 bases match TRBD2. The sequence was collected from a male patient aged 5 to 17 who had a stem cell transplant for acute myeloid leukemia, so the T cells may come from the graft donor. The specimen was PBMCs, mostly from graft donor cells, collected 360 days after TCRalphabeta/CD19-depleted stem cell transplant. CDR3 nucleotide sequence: TGTGCCAGCAGATCGGGACTAGCGGGCCTTTACAATGAGCAGTTCTTC. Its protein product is CASRSGLAGLYNEQFF.